This TCR beta chain was obtained from a study of cytomegalovirus exposure and HLA in healthy donors. Study at large: Most donors, more than 80% of a few hundred genotyped, fell in the Caucasian-associated ancestry cluster.

Concerning this clone: Antigen: not known.

Study-level points and caveats: A link between a missense DCLRE1C variant and TCR beta V- and J-gene trimming emerged from a later analysis.

The length of the CDR3 is 16 residues. The V end was cut by 5 bases, the J end by 5 bases, with 22 bases between. CDR1 and CDR2 from the germline V gene are SEHNR and FQNEAQ (reference sequence). PCR involved 60 Vbeta and 13 Jbeta primers. Sequencing was performed with immunoSEQ multiplex PCR; in TCRdb, only in-frame clones are kept and a portion is missing. The data contain around 110,000 clones, around 86% of them seen just once; the ten biggest clones take up more than 2%. The chain carries TRBV7-9 and TRBJ2-7, with D maybe TRBD1 (6 bases). The source is a man younger than 45 in good health and CMV-seronegative. The sample was PBMCs. The CDR3 region is CASSLRQVSGLDEQYF. CDR3 nucleotide sequence: TGTGCCAGCAGCCTAAGACAGGTGTCTGGTCTTGACGAGCAGTACTTC.